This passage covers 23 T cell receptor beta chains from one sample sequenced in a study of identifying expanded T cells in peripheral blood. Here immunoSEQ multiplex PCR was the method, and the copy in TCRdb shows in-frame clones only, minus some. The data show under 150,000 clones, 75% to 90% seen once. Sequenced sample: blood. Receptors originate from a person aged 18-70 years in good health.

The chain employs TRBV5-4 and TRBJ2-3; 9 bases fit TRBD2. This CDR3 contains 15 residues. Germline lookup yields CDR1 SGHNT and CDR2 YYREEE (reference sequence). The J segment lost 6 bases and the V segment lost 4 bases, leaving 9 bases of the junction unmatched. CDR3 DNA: TGTGCCAGCAGCACGAGGGGCGGGAGGGCGGATACGCAGTATTTT. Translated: CASSTRGGRADTQYF.

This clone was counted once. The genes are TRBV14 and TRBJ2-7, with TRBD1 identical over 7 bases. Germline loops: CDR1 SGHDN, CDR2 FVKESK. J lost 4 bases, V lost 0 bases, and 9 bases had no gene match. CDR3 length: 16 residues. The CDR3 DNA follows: TGTGCCAGCAGCCAAGATCCCCGACAGGGAGCGTACGAGCAGTACTTC. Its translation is CASSQDPRQGAYEQYF.

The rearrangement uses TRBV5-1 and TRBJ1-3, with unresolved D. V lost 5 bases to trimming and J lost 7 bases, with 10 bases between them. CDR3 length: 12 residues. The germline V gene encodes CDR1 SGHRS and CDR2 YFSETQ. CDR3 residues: CASSDRKNTIYF. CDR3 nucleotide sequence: TGCGCCAGCAGTGATCGGAAGAACACCATATATTTT.

The CDR3 here is CASSPGQVEQPQHF. CDR3 DNA sequence: TGTGCCAGCAGCCCAGGACAGGTCGAGCAGCCCCAGCATTTT. The genes are TRBV6-6 and TRBJ1-5, with 7 bases matching TRBD1. This CDR3 has 14 amino acids. The V gene's germline CDR1 is MNHNY and CDR2 SVGAGI (reference sequence). V lost 6 bases and J lost 7; bases outside the gene matches: 9.

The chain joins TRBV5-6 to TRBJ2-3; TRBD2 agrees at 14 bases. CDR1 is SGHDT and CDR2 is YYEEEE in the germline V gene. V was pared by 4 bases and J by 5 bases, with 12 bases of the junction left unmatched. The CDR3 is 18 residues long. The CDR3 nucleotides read TGTGCCAGCAGCATGACTAGCGGGGGGGCTATTTCCCAAGATACGCAGTATTTT. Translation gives CASSMTSGGAISQDTQYF.

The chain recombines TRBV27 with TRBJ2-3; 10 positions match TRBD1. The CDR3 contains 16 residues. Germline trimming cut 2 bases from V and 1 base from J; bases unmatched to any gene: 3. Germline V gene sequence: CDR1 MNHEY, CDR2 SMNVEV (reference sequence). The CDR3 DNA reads TGTGCCAGCAGTTTACAGACAGGGGGCGGCACAGATACGCAGTATTTT. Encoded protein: CASSLQTGGGTDTQYF.

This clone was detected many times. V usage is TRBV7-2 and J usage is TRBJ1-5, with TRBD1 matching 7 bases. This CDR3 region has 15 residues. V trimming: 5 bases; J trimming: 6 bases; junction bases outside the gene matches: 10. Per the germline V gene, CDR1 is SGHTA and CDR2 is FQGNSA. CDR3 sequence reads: CASSPRRTGVQPQHF. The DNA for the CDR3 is TGTGCCAGCAGCCCCCGCCGAACAGGGGTTCAGCCCCAGCATTTT.

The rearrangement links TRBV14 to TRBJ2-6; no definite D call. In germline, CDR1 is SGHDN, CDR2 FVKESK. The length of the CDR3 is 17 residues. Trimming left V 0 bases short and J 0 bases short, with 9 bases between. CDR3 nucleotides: TGTGCCAGCAGCCAAGATCTAGGGTTCTCTGGGGCCAACGTCCTGACTTTC. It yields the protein CASSQDLGFSGANVLTF.

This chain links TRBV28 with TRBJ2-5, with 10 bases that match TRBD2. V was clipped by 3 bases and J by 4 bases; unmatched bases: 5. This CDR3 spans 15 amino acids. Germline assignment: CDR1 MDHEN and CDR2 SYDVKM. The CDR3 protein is CASSLLLAGVETQYF. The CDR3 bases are TGTGCCAGCAGTTTGCTTCTAGCGGGAGTAGAGACCCAGTACTTC.

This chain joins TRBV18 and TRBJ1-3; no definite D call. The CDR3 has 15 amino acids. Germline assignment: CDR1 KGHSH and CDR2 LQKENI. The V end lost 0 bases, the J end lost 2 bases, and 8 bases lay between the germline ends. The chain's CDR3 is CASSPPGSPGNTIYF. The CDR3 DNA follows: TGTGCCAGCTCACCACCAGGGTCCCCTGGAAACACCATATATTTT.

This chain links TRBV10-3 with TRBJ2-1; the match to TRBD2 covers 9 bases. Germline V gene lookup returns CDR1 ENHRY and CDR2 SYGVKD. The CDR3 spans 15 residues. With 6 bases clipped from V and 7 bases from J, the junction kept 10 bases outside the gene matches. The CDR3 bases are TGTGCCATCAGCCATAGCGGGAGTTTAGTTAATGAGCAGTTCTTC. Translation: CAISHSGSLVNEQFF.

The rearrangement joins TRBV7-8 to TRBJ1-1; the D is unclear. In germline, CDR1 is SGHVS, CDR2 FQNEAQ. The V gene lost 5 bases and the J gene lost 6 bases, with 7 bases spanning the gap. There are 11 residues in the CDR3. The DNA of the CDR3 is TGTGCCAGCAGCGTAGAGGCTGAAGCTTTCTTT. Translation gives CASSVEAEAFF.

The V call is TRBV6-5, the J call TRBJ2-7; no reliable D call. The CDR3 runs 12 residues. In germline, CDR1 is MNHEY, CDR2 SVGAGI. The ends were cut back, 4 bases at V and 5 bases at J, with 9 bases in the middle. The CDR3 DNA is TGTGCCAGCAGTTTAGGGTACGACGAGCAGTACTTC. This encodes CASSLGYDEQYF.

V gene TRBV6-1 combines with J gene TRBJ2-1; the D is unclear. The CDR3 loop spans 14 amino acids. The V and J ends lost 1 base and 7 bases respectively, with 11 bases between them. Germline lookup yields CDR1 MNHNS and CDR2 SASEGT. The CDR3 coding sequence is TGTGCCAGCAGTGAAGTGGGCAGGTCGAATGAGCAGTTCTTC. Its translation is CASSEVGRSNEQFF.

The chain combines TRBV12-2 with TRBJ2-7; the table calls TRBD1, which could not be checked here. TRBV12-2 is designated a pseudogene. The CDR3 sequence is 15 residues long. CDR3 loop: CASRLDSPLVDEQYF. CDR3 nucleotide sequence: TGTGCAAGTCGCTTGGACAGCCCGCTTGTCGACGAGCAGTACTTC.

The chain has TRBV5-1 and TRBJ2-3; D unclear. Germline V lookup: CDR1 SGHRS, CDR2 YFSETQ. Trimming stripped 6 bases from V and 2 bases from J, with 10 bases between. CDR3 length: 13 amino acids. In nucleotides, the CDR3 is TGCGCCAGCACGGTGGAATTCACAGATACGCAGTATTTT. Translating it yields CASTVEFTDTQYF.

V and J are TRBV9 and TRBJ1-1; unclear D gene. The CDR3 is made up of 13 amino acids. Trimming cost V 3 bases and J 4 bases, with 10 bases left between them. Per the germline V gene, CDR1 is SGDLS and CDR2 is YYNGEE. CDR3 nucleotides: TGTGCCAGCAGCGCCCAGGTTGGCACTGAAGCTTTCTTT. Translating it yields CASSAQVGTEAFF.

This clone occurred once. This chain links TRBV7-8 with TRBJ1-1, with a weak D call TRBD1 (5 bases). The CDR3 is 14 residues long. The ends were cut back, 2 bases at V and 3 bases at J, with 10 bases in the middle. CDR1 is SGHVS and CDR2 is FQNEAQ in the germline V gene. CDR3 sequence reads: CASSLTGLDTEAFF. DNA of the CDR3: TGTGCCAGCAGCTTAACAGGTCTGGACACTGAAGCTTTCTTT.

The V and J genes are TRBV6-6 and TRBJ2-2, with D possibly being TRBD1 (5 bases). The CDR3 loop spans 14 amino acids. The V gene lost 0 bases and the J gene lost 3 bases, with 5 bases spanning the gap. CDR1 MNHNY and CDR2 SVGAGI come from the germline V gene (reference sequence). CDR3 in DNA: TGTGCCAGCAGTTACTCGACAGACACCGGGGAGCTGTTTTTT. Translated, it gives CASSYSTDTGELFF.

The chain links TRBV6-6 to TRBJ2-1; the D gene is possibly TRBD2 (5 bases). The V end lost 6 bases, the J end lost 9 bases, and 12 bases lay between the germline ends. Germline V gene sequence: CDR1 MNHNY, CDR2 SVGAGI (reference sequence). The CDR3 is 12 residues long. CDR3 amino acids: CASSPQGSEQFF. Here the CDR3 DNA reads TGTGCCAGCAGCCCACAAGGGAGTGAGCAGTTCTTC.

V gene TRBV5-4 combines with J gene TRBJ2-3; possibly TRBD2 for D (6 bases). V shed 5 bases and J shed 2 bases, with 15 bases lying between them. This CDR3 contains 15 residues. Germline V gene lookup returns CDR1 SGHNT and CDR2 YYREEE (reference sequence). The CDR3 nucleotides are TGTGCCAGCAGATTAGGAGGGGTATACACAGATACGCAGTATTTT. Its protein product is CASRLGGVYTDTQYF.

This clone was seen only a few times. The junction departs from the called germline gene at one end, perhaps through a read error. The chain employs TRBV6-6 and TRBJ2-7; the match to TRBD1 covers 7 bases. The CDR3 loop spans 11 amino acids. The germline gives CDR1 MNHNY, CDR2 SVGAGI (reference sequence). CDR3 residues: CAISYRGEQYF. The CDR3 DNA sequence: TGTGCCATCAGTTACAGGGGCGAGCAGTACTTC.

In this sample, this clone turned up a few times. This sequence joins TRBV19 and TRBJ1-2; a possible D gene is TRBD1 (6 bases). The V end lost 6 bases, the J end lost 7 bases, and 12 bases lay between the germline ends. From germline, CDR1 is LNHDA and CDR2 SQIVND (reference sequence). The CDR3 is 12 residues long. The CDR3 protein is CASRITGIGYTF. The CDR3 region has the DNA TGTGCCAGTAGAATTACAGGGATTGGCTACACCTTC.